This TCR beta chain stems from a study of T-cell reconstitution after alpha-beta-depleted transplantation in children. General observations from the study: By about two months after transplant, alpha-beta T cells reportedly arose from several hundred graft clones that had expanded. Surviving recipient T cells and intrathymic progenitors accounted for some patients' high TCRbeta diversity at day 60.

The CDR3 spans 15 residues. With V trimmed by 3 bases and J by 3 bases, 5 bases remained unmatched. A note on this clonotype: Its cognate antigen is unknown.

As it was prepared, the TCRbeta library received unique molecular identifiers. MiXCR was run by TCRdb on the PCR reads, yielding one entry per CDR3 protein. The table shows roughly 490,000 distinct CDR3 sequences, with about an eighth occurring only once. The chain employs TRBV12-3 or TRBV12-4 and TRBJ1-5, with 7 positions matching TRBD1. This TCR was sampled from a female patient between 2 and 15 years old who had a stem cell transplant for aplastic anemia, so the T cells may come from the graft donor. The specimen comprised PBMCs, mostly from graft donor cells, sampled 180 days after TCRalphabeta/CD19-depleted stem cell transplant. CDR3 DNA sequence: TGTGCCAGCAGTTTCCTGACAGGGACCAATCAGCCCCAGCATTTT. Protein: CASSFLTGTNQPQHF.